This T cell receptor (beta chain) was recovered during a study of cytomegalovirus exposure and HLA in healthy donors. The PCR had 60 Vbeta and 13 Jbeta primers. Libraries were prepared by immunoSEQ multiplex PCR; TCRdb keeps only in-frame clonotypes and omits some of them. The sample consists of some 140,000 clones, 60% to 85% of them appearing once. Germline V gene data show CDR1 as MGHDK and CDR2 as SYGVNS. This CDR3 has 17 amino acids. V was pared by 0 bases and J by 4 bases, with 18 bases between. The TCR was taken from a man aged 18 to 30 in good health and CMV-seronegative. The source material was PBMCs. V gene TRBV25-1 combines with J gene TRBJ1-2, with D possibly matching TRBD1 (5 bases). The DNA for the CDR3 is TGTGCCAGCAGTGAATATATTTCCCCGGGGGTACCCTATGGCTACACCTTC. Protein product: CASSEYISPGVPYGYTF.